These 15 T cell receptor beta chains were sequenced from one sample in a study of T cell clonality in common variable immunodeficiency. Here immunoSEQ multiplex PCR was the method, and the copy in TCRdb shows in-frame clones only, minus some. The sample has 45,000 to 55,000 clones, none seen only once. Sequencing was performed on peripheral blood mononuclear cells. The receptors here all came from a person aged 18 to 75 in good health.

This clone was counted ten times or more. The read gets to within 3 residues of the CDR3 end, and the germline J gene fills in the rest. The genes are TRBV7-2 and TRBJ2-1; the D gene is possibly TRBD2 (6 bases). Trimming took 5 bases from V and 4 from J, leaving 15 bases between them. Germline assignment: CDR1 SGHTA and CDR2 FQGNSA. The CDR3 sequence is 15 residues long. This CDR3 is CASSRTGDMYNEQFF. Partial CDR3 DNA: TGTGCCAGCAGCCGGACGGGGGATATGTACAATGAG.

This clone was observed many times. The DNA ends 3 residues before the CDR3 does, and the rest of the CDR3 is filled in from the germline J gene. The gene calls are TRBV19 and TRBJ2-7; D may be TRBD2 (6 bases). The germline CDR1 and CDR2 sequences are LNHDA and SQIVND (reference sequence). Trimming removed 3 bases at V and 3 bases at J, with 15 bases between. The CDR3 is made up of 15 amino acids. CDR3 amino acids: CASSIGRTIVYEQYF. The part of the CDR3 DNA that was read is TGTGCCAGTAGTATCGGTCGGACTATCGTCTACGAG.

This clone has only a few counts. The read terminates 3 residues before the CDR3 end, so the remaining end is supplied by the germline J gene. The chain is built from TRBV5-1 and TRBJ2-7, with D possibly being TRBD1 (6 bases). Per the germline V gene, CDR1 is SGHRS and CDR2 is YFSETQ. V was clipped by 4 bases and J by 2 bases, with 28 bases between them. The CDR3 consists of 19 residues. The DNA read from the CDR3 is TGCGCCAGCAGCATAACCGGGACAAGGGATCTTACTGAGCCCTACGAG. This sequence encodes CASSITGTRDLTEPYE. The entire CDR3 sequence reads CASSITGTRDLTEPYEQYF. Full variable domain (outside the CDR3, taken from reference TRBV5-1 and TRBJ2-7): KAGVTQTPRYLIKTRGQQVTLSCSPISGHRSVSWYQQTPGQGLQFLFEYFSETQRNKGNFPGRFSGRQFSNSRSEMNVSTLELGDSALYLCASSITGTRDLTEPYEQYFGPGTRLTVT.

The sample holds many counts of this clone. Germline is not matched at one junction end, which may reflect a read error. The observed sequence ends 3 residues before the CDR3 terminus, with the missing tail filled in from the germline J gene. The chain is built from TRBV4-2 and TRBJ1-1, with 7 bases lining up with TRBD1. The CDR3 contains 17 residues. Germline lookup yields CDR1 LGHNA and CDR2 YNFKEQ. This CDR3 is CASSQVTPGQADTEAFF. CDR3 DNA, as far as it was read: TGCGCCAGCAGCCAAGTAACCCCCGGACAGGCGGACACTGAA.

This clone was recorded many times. The CDR3 bases that were read are TGCGCCAGCAGCTTGGAGGGCAGGGGTAATGAAAAA. Translated, it gives CASSLEGRGNEK. From start to end, the CDR3 is CASSLEGRGNEKLFF. The chain links TRBV5-1 to TRBJ1-4; the D gene is possibly TRBD1 (6 bases). The observed sequence ends 3 residues before the CDR3 terminus, with the missing tail filled in from the germline J gene. The CDR3 has 15 residues. CDR1 and CDR2 from the germline V gene are SGHRS and YFSETQ. V lost 0 bases to trimming and J lost 4 bases, with 10 bases between them.

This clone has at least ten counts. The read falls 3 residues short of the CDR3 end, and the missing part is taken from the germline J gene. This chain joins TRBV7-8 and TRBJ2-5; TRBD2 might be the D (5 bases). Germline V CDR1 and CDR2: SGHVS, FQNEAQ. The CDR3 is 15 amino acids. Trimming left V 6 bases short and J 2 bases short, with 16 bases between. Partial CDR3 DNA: TGTGCCAGCAGTTTGAAGCGGCTTTTACAAGAGACC. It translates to CASSLKRLLQET. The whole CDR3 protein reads CASSLKRLLQETQYF.

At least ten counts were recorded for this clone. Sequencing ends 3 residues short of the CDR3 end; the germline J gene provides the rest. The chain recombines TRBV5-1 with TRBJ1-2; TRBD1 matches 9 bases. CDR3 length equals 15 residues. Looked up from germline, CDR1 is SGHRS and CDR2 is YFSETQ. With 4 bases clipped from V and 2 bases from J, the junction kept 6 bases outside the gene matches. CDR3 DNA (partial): TGCGCCAGCAGCCTGGGACAGGGAGGGAACTATGGC. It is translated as CASSLGQGGNYG. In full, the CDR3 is CASSLGQGGNYGYTF.

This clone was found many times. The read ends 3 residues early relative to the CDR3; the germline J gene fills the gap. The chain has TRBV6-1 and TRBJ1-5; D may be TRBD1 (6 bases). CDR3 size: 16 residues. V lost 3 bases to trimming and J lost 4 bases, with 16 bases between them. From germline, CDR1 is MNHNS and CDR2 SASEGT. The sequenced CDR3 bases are TGTGCCAGCAGTGATACCGTTCAGGGGTGGAATCAGCCC. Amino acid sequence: CASSDTVQGWNQP. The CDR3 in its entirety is CASSDTVQGWNQPQHF.

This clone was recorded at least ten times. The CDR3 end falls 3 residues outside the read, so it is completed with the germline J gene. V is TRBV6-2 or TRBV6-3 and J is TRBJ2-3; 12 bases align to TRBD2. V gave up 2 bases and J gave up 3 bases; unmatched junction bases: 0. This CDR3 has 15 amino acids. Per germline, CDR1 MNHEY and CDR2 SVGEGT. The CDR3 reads CASSYGTSGTDTQYF. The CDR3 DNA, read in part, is TGTGCCAGCAGTTACGGGACTAGCGGGACAGATACG.

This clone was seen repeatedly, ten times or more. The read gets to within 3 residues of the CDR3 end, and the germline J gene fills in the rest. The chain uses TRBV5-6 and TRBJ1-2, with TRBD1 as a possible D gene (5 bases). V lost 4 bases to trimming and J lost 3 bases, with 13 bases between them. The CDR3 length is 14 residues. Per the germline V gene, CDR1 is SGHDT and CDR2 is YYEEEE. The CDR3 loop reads CASSPLQEYYGYTF. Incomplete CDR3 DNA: TGTGCCAGCAGCCCGCTACAGGAATACTATGGC. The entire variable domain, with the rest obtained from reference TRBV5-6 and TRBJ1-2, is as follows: DAGVTQSPTHLIKTRGQQVTLRCSPKSGHDTVSWYQQALGQGPQFIFQYYEEEERQRGNFPDRFSGHQFPNYSSELNVNALLLGDSALYLCASSPLQEYYGYTFGSGTRLTVV.

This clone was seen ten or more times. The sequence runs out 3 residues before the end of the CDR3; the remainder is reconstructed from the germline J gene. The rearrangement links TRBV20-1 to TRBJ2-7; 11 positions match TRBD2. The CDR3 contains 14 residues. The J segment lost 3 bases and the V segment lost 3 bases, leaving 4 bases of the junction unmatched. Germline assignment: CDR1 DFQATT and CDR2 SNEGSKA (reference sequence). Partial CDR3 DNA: TGCAGTGCTAGCTGGCTAGCGGGAGGCTACGAG. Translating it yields CSASWLAGGYE. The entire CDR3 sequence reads CSASWLAGGYEQYF.

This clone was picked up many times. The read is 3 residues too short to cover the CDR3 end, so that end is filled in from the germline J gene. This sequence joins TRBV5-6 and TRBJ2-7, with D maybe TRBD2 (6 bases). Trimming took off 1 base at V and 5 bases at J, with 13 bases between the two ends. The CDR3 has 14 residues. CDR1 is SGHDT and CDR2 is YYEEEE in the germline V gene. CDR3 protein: CASSLRGMPHEQYF. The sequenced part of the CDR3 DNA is TGTGCCAGCAGCTTGCGGGGGATGCCTCACGAG.

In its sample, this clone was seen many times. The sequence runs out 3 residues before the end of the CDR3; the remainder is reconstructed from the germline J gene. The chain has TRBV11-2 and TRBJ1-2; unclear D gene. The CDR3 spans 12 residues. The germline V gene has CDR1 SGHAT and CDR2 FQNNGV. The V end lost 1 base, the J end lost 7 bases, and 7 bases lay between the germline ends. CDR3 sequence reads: CASSLVIGGYTF. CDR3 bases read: TGTGCCAGCAGCTTAGTGATCGGTGGC.

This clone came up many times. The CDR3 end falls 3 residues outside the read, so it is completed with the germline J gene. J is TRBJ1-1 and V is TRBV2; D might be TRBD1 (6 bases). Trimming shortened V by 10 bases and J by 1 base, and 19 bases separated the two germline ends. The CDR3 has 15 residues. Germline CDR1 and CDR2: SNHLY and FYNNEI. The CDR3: CANKPSGTTNTEAFF. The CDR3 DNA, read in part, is TGTGCCAACAAGCCTTCCGGGACAACGAACACTGAA.

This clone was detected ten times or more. The part of the CDR3 DNA that was read is TGCAGCGTTGAACGTTCCGGTGAG. The encoded protein is CSVERSGE. The entire CDR3 is CSVERSGEQFF. This chain uses TRBV29-1 with TRBJ2-1; no definite D call. The sequenced fragment ends 3 residues before the CDR3 boundary, so the rest is inferred from the germline J gene. V lost 2 bases and J 9 bases, leaving 8 bases between the germline ends. The germline V gene has CDR1 SQVTM and CDR2 ANQGSEA. There are 11 residues in the CDR3.